This is a list of T cell receptor beta chains from one sample in a study of vaccination effects on CD4 cells after COVID-19. Data came from immunoSEQ multiplex PCR; TCRdb stores just in-frame clones and leaves some out. Of about 22,000 clones in the sample, around 70% were seen once. No antigen has been assigned to these receptors. Sequencing was performed on CD4+ T cells from PBMCs cultured with HCoV-229E spike peptides, taken before COVID-19 vaccination. The receptors shown here come from a human donor who received a COVID-19 vaccine. Each CDR3 is given with its conserved first and last residue. A D gene is named only where the DNA matches it firmly. A row's size may be missing; if present it is once, few, many or a size class.

once	TRBJ2-3	-	TRBV6-6	TGTGCCAGCAGTTTCCGCGGGGCCGTTTTAGATACGCAGTATTTT	CASSFRGAVLDTQYF
-	TRBJ1-1	-	TRBV29-1	TGCAGCGCCAAGGGTGTAGCGGTGAACACTGAAGCTTTCTTT	CSAKGVAVNTEAFF
-	TRBJ1-5	TRBD1	TRBV10-3	TGTGCCATCAGTGCGGACAGGTCGAGACAGCCCCAGCATTTT	CAISADRSRQPQHF
-	TRBJ2-3	TRBD2	TRBV2	TGTGCCAGCAGTGAGCGGGGACAGCAGACTAGCGGTTATAGTCCAGATACGCAGTATTTT	CASSERGQQTSGYSPDTQYF
few	TRBJ1-6	-	TRBV4-2	TGTGCCAGCAGCCAATCCCGGGACTATAATTCACCCCTCCACTTT	CASSQSRDYNSPLHF
-	TRBJ1-6	TRBD1	TRBV10-3	TGTGCCATCAGTGAGAGGGGGCGCTCGTATTCACCCCTCCACTTT	CAISERGRSYSPLHF
few	TRBJ2-2	-	TRBV10-3	TGTGCCATCAGTGAGTTTACAGACACCGGGGAGCTGTTTTTT	CAISEFTDTGELFF
-	TRBJ2-3	-	TRBV5-1	TGCGCCAGCAGTCCCTCGGACAGCTTCTCAGATACGCAGTATTTT	CASSPSDSFSDTQYF
once	TRBJ2-1	-	TRBV6-5	TGTGCCAGCAGTTTTTACAATGAGCAGTTCTTC	CASSFYNEQFF
few	TRBJ2-3	TRBD2	TRBV10-2	TGCGCCAGCAGTCTAGCGGGAGTCCTCGCAGATACGCAGTATTTT	CASSLAGVLADTQYF
few	TRBJ1-5	-	TRBV4-2	TGTGCCAGCAGCCAAGAACAGGGAAAGCAAGGCAATCAGCCCCAGCATTTT	CASSQEQGKQGNQPQHF
once	TRBJ2-5	TRBD1	TRBV27	TGTGCCAGCAGTTTCGGACAGGGGATGGGGGAGACCCAGTACTTC	CASSFGQGMGETQYF
-	TRBJ1-6	TRBD1	TRBV2	TGTGCCAGCAGGAAGACAGGGAATAATTCACCCCTCCACTTT	CASRKTGNNSPLHF
few	TRBJ1-6	-	TRBV5-8	TGTGCCAGCAGTCCATCCGGGACACAGTATTCACCCCTCCACTTT	CASSPSGTQYSPLHF
-	TRBJ2-5	TRBD1	TRBV7-2	TGTGCCAGCAGCACACAGGGGCAAGAGACCCAGTACTTC	CASSTQGQETQYF
-	TRBJ2-1	TRBD1	TRBV7-9	TGTGCCAGTCGACCGACAGGGACCCTTTACAATGAGCAGTTCTTC	CASRPTGTLYNEQFF
-	TRBJ1-4	TRBD1	TRBV19	TGTGCCAGTAGTGTTACAGGGGAGGTTGAAAAACTGTTTTTT	CASSVTGEVEKLFF
-	TRBJ2-2	-	TRBV18	TGTGCCAGCTCGCCGAACCCTCCCGCGAACACCGGGGAGCTGTTTTTT	CASSPNPPANTGELFF
-	TRBJ1-6	-	TRBV19	TGTGCCAGTAGTGTACTGGACACAGGGAATTCACCCCTCCACTTT	CASSVLDTGNSPLHF
-	TRBJ2-5	TRBD1	TRBV28	TGTGCCAGCAATCCGGGACAGCCAACGGGGACCCAGTACTTC	CASNPGQPTGTQYF
-	TRBJ1-1	TRBD1	TRBV27	TGTGCCAGCAGTTATCAAGAGGACAGGTCAGAGGCTTTCTTT	CASSYQEDRSEAFF
-	TRBJ2-3	TRBD2	TRBV2	TGTGCCAGCAGAATTGGGCTAGCGGGGATCACAGATACGCAGTATTTT	CASRIGLAGITDTQYF
-	TRBJ1-1	TRBD1	TRBV3-1/TRBV3-2	TGTGCCAGCAGCCGACCGGGACAGATCCTCACTGAAGCTTTCTTT	CASSRPGQILTEAFF
-	TRBJ2-2	-	TRBV12-5	TGTGCTAGTGGTTTGAACGGGGAGCTGTTTTTT	CASGLNGELFF
once	TRBJ2-1	TRBD1	TRBV4-1	TGCGCCAGCAGACGGGTGGGACAGGGGTCCTACAATGAGCAGTTCTTC	CASRRVGQGSYNEQFF
-	TRBJ1-1	-	TRBV5-4	TGTGCCAGCAGCTTCGACACGAACACTGAAGCTTTCTTT	CASSFDTNTEAFF
once	TRBJ2-3	-	TRBV5-6	TGTGCCAGCAGCGGGGACAATACGCAGTATTTT	CASSGDNTQYF